The rows below give T cell receptor beta chains drawn from one sample of a study of shared clonotypes between healthy human individuals. The assay was immunoSEQ multiplex PCR, and TCRdb's table has in-frame clones only and misses some. This table holds roughly 1 million clones, approximately 68% found once. The sample comprised memory CD4+ T cells sorted from blood. The origin of the receptors is a man aged 18 to 29 in good health. CDR3s include the opening cysteine and the closing phenylalanine or tryptophan. A D gene is named only where the DNA matches it firmly. For some rows the clone size is stated as once, few or many, or as a class when expanded; others skip it.

v_call: TRBV5-4; j_call: TRBJ2-5; d_call: NA; clone_size: NA; cdr3_aa: CASSLGGLRETQYF; cdr3_nt: TGTGCCAGCAGCTTGGGGGGTTTAAGGGAGACCCAGTACTTC
v_call: TRBV30; j_call: TRBJ2-4; d_call: NA; clone_size: NA; cdr3_aa: CAWSVPLAKNIQYF; cdr3_nt: TGTGCCTGGAGTGTACCCCTAGCCAAAAACATTCAGTACTTC
v_call: TRBV18; j_call: TRBJ2-3; d_call: NA; clone_size: few; cdr3_aa: CASSPDSPTTDTQYF; cdr3_nt: TGTGCCAGCTCACCCGACTCACCAACAACAGATACGCAGTATTTT
v_call: TRBV19; j_call: TRBJ2-5; d_call: TRBD2; clone_size: NA; cdr3_aa: CASSLAGGETQYF; cdr3_nt: TGTGCCAGTAGCTTAGCGGGAGGCGAGACCCAGTACTTC
v_call: TRBV7-2; j_call: TRBJ2-3; d_call: NA; clone_size: few; cdr3_aa: CASSLARGGDTQYF; cdr3_nt: TGTGCCAGCAGCTTAGCCCGGGGCGGCGATACGCAGTATTTT
v_call: TRBV12-2; j_call: TRBJ2-6; d_call: NA; clone_size: NA; cdr3_aa: CASRLTGASGANVLTF; cdr3_nt: TGTGCAAGTCGCTTGACAGGGGCTTCTGGGGCCAACGTCCTGACTTTC
v_call: TRBV9; j_call: TRBJ1-1; d_call: NA; clone_size: few; cdr3_aa: CASSVGRINTEAFF; cdr3_nt: TGTGCCAGCAGCGTAGGCCGGATAAACACTGAAGCTTTCTTT
v_call: TRBV4-3; j_call: TRBJ2-2; d_call: NA; clone_size: NA; cdr3_aa: CASSQGGKYTGELFF; cdr3_nt: TGCGCCAGCAGCCAAGGGGGGAAGTACACCGGGGAGCTGTTTTTT
v_call: TRBV7-9; j_call: TRBJ2-1; d_call: NA; clone_size: NA; cdr3_aa: CASSQDGGNEQFF; cdr3_nt: TGTGCCAGCAGCCAAGATGGGGGGAATGAGCAGTTCTTC
v_call: TRBV5-5; j_call: TRBJ2-7; d_call: NA; clone_size: NA; cdr3_aa: CASSLAPGTPYEQYF; cdr3_nt: TGTGCCAGCAGCTTGGCACCCGGGACCCCCTACGAGCAGTACTTC
v_call: TRBV2; j_call: TRBJ2-5; d_call: NA; clone_size: few; cdr3_aa: CASRTSSVQETQYF; cdr3_nt: TGTGCCAGCAGGACTAGTTCGGTCCAAGAGACCCAGTACTTC
v_call: TRBV25-1; j_call: TRBJ1-3; d_call: NA; clone_size: NA; cdr3_aa: CASSGQGNTIYF; cdr3_nt: TGTGCCAGCAGTGGACAGGGAAACACCATATATTTT
v_call: TRBV5-5; j_call: TRBJ2-3; d_call: NA; clone_size: NA; cdr3_aa: CASSYGARGADTQYF; cdr3_nt: TGTGCCAGCAGCTATGGCGCACGAGGCGCAGATACGCAGTATTTT
v_call: TRBV5-4; j_call: TRBJ1-5; d_call: NA; clone_size: NA; cdr3_aa: CASSSGNNQPQHF; cdr3_nt: TGTGCCAGCAGCTCCGGGAACAATCAGCCCCAGCATTTT
v_call: TRBV27; j_call: TRBJ1-5; d_call: TRBD1; clone_size: NA; cdr3_aa: CASSRGQGASQPQHF; cdr3_nt: TGTGCCAGCAGTAGGGGACAGGGGGCCTCTCAGCCCCAGCATTTT
v_call: TRBV10-3; j_call: TRBJ2-7; d_call: NA; clone_size: NA; cdr3_aa: CAISDRVRRGYEQYF; cdr3_nt: TGTGCCATCAGTGATCGCGTTAGACGAGGCTACGAGCAGTACTTC
v_call: TRBV7-8; j_call: TRBJ2-2; d_call: NA; clone_size: NA; cdr3_aa: CASSYVGSHGELFF; cdr3_nt: TGTGCCAGCAGTTACGTAGGGTCCCACGGGGAGCTGTTTTTT
v_call: TRBV5-6; j_call: TRBJ2-3; d_call: TRBD2; clone_size: NA; cdr3_aa: CASSPERGGLFDTQYF; cdr3_nt: TGTGCCAGCAGCCCCGAGCGGGGGGGCCTTTTTGATACGCAGTATTTT
v_call: TRBV10-3; j_call: TRBJ1-1; d_call: TRBD1; clone_size: NA; cdr3_aa: CAISDRGSNTEAFF; cdr3_nt: TGTGCCATCAGTGACAGGGGGTCCAACACTGAAGCTTTCTTT
v_call: TRBV7-2; j_call: TRBJ2-1; d_call: TRBD2; clone_size: NA; cdr3_aa: CASSFSVTSGRGNEQFF; cdr3_nt: TGTGCCAGCAGCTTCTCCGTTACTAGCGGGAGGGGAAATGAGCAGTTCTTC
v_call: TRBV10-3; j_call: TRBJ2-5; d_call: NA; clone_size: NA; cdr3_aa: CAIRRAIGGVGETQYF; cdr3_nt: TGTGCCATCAGGAGAGCTATCGGCGGGGTTGGAGAGACCCAGTACTTC
v_call: TRBV6-5; j_call: TRBJ1-2; d_call: TRBD1; clone_size: once; cdr3_aa: CASSSTQGASGYTF; cdr3_nt: TGTGCCAGCAGTTCTACCCAGGGGGCAAGCGGCTACACCTTC
v_call: TRBV6-6; j_call: TRBJ1-4; d_call: NA; clone_size: NA; cdr3_aa: CASSYSPTNEKLFF; cdr3_nt: TGTGCCAGCAGTTACTCCCCGACTAATGAAAAACTGTTTTTT
v_call: TRBV18; j_call: TRBJ2-5; d_call: TRBD1; clone_size: NA; cdr3_aa: CASSPPVSGGETQYF; cdr3_nt: TGTGCCAGCTCACCACCAGTATCAGGGGGAGAGACCCAGTACTTC
v_call: TRBV5-1; j_call: TRBJ2-5; d_call: NA; clone_size: NA; cdr3_aa: CASSATTGSSETQYF; cdr3_nt: TGCGCCAGCAGCGCAACTACAGGGAGCTCAGAGACCCAGTACTTC
v_call: TRBV5-1; j_call: TRBJ2-1; d_call: TRBD2; clone_size: few; cdr3_aa: CASSFISGIEAEQFF; cdr3_nt: TGCGCCAGCAGCTTTATCAGCGGGATAGAGGCTGAGCAGTTCTTC
v_call: TRBV7-2; j_call: TRBJ2-5; d_call: NA; clone_size: few; cdr3_aa: CASTPGAQETQYF; cdr3_nt: TGTGCCAGCACCCCCGGGGCGCAAGAGACCCAGTACTTC
v_call: TRBV2; j_call: TRBJ2-7; d_call: NA; clone_size: NA; cdr3_aa: CASSAGVSYEQYF; cdr3_nt: TGTGCCAGCAGTGCTGGGGTCTCCTACGAGCAGTACTTC
v_call: TRBV5-4; j_call: TRBJ2-7; d_call: TRBD2; clone_size: NA; cdr3_aa: CASSPRTSGRAGVEQYF; cdr3_nt: TGTGCCAGCAGCCCCCGGACTAGCGGGAGGGCCGGAGTCGAGCAGTACTTC
v_call: TRBV7-8; j_call: TRBJ2-3; d_call: TRBD1; clone_size: NA; cdr3_aa: CASSSRTGYTDTQYF; cdr3_nt: TGTGCCAGCAGCTCCCGGACAGGGTACACAGATACGCAGTATTTT
v_call: TRBV19; j_call: TRBJ1-2; d_call: NA; clone_size: NA; cdr3_aa: CASRGGLANYGYTF; cdr3_nt: TGTGCCAGTAGGGGAGGCCTAGCTAACTATGGCTACACCTTC
v_call: TRBV7-3; j_call: TRBJ2-5; d_call: NA; clone_size: NA; cdr3_aa: CASSPGHTETQYF; cdr3_nt: TGTGCCAGCAGCCCAGGGCATACCGAGACCCAGTACTTC
v_call: TRBV11-3; j_call: TRBJ2-1; d_call: NA; clone_size: NA; cdr3_aa: CASSLGFGGEQFF; cdr3_nt: TGTGCCAGCAGCTTAGGTTTCGGCGGGGAGCAGTTCTTC
v_call: TRBV4-3; j_call: TRBJ2-2; d_call: TRBD1; clone_size: NA; cdr3_aa: CASSRRPGQGFSGVPGELFF; cdr3_nt: TGCGCCAGCAGCCGACGGCCGGGACAGGGGTTCTCTGGGGTTCCCGGGGAGCTGTTTTTT
v_call: TRBV5-1; j_call: TRBJ1-6; d_call: NA; clone_size: once; cdr3_aa: CASSLGDLAKGDSPLHF; cdr3_nt: TGCGCCAGCAGCTTGGGTGACTTGGCAAAGGGGGATTCACCCCTCCACTTT
v_call: TRBV5-1; j_call: TRBJ2-7; d_call: TRBD2; clone_size: NA; cdr3_aa: CASSLELAGGRGYEQYF; cdr3_nt: TGCGCCAGCAGCTTGGAGCTAGCGGGAGGCCGGGGCTACGAGCAGTACTTC
v_call: TRBV19; j_call: TRBJ2-1; d_call: NA; clone_size: NA; cdr3_aa: CASSINAEVHNEQFF; cdr3_nt: TGTGCCAGTAGTATCAATGCGGAGGTCCACAATGAGCAGTTCTTC
v_call: TRBV6-5; j_call: TRBJ1-6; d_call: TRBD1; clone_size: NA; cdr3_aa: CASKGQGATPLHF; cdr3_nt: TGTGCCAGCAAGGGACAGGGGGCGACACCCCTCCACTTT
v_call: TRBV19; j_call: TRBJ2-7; d_call: TRBD1; clone_size: NA; cdr3_aa: CASSTGTVLEQYF; cdr3_nt: TGTGCCAGTAGTACCGGGACAGTGCTGGAGCAGTACTTC
v_call: TRBV18; j_call: TRBJ2-6; d_call: NA; clone_size: NA; cdr3_aa: CASSPPLVTSGANVLTF; cdr3_nt: TGTGCCAGCTCACCACCGCTGGTCACCTCTGGGGCCAACGTCCTGACTTTC
v_call: TRBV9; j_call: TRBJ2-2; d_call: TRBD1; clone_size: NA; cdr3_aa: CASSKTGVNTGELFF; cdr3_nt: TGTGCCAGCAGCAAGACAGGGGTGAACACCGGGGAGCTGTTTTTT